This T cell receptor (beta chain) is from a study of shared clonotypes between healthy human individuals. V was pared by 6 bases and J by 0 bases, with 6 bases of the junction left unmatched. The CDR3 loop spans 16 amino acids. Germline loops: CDR1 MNHEY, CDR2 SMNVEV (reference sequence). Method: immunoSEQ multiplex PCR; TCRdb's copy keeps in-frame clones and lacks some. The sample carries 2 million to 3 million clones, more than 85% recorded once. The sample comprised naive CD4+ T cells from PBMCs. Subset: CD45RA+ positively selected. V and J are TRBV27 and TRBJ2-2; TRBD2 matches 8 bases. This clonotype was sampled from a young man in good health. Some clones in this sample may be carry-over from other donors' samples. CDR3: CASSLKGLANTGELFF. In DNA form, the CDR3 reads TGTGCCAGCAGCCTTAAGGGACTAGCGAACACCGGGGAGCTGTTTTTT.